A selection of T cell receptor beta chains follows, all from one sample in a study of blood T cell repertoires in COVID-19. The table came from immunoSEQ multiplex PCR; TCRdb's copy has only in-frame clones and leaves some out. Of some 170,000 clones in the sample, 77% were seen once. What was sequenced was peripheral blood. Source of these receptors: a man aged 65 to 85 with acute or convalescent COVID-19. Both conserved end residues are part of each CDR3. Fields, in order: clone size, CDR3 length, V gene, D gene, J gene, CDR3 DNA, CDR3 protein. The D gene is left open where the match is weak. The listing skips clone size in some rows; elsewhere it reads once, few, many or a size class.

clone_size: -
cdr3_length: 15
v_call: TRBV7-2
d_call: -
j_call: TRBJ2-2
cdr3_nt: TGTGCCAGCAGCTTAGGCGGCAGCTACACCGGGGAGCTGTTTTTT
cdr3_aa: CASSLGGSYTGELFF

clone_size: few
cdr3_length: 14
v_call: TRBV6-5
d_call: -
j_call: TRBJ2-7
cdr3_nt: TGTGCCAGCAGCCCCGGGACAACAGCCTACGAGCAGTACTTC
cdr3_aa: CASSPGTTAYEQYF

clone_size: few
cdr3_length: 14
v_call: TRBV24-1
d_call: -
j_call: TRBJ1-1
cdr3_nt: TGTGCCCCCGGGGGGACTTTTGGGAGGGCTGAAGCTTTCTTT
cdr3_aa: CAPGGTFGRAEAFF

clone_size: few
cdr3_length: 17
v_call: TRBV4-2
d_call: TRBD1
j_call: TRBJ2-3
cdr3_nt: TGTGCCAGCAGCCAAGACCTGACAGGGGCCATCACAGATACGCAGTATTTT
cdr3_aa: CASSQDLTGAITDTQYF

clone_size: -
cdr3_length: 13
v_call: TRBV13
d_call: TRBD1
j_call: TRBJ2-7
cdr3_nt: TGTGCCAGCAGTGAGACAGGGGCAGGCGAGCAGTACTTC
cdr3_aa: CASSETGAGEQYF

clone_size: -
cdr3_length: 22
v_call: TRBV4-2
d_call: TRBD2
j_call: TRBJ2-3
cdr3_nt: TGTGCCAGCAGCCAAGATAAGGTCGCTAGCGGGAGGACGGAGTACGGCACAGATACGCAGTATTTT
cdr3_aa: CASSQDKVASGRTEYGTDTQYF

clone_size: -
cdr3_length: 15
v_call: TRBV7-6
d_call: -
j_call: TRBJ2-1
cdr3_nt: TGTGCCAGCAGCCCGGGGAGGGGGTCCTACAATGAGCAGTTCTTC
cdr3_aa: CASSPGRGSYNEQFF

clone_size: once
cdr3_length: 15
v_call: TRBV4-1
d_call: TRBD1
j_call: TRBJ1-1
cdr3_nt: TGCGCCAGCAGCCAAACGGGACAGGCGAACACTGAAGCTTTCTTT
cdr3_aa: CASSQTGQANTEAFF

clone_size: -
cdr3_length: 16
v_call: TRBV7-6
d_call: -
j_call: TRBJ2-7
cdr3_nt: TGTGCCAGCAGCCGAGTCCCCCCCCCAGGGCAGTACGAGCAGTACTTC
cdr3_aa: CASSRVPPPGQYEQYF

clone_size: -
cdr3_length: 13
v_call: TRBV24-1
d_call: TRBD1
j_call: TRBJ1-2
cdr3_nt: TGTGCCACCAGTGATGGACAGGGAGCTGGCTACACCTTC
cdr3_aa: CATSDGQGAGYTF

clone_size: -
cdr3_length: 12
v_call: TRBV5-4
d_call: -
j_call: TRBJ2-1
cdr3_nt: TGTGCCAGCAGCTTGCCGGGATTTGAGCAGTTCTTC
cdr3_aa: CASSLPGFEQFF

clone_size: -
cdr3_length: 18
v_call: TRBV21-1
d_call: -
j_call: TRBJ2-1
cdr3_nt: TGTGCCAGCAGACCGGGACAGAGCTTCCCGAGCTCCTACAATGAGCAGTTCTTC
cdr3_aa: CASRPGQSFPSSYNEQFF

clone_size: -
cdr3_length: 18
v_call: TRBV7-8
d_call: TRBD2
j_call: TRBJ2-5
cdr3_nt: TGTGCCAGCACCTTAGGACTAGCGGGGGGGATTTGGGGAGAGACCCAGTACTTC
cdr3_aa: CASTLGLAGGIWGETQYF

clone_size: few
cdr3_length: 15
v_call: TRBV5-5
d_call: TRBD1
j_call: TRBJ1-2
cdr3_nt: TGTGCCAGCAGCCTGTCCGGGACAGGGGGCTATGGCTACACCTTC
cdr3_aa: CASSLSGTGGYGYTF

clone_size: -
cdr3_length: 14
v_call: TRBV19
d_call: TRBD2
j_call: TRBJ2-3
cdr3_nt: TGTGCCAGTAGCCCGGGACTACACACCGATACGCAGTATTTT
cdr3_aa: CASSPGLHTDTQYF

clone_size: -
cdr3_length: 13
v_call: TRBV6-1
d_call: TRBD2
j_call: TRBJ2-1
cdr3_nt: TGTGCCAGCAGTGAATGGCGGGAGGGCGAGCAGTTCTTC
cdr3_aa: CASSEWREGEQFF

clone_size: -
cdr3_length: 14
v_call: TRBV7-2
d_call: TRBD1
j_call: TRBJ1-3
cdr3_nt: TGTGCCAGCAGCCTACAGGGGATTGGAAACACCATATATTTT
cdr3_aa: CASSLQGIGNTIYF

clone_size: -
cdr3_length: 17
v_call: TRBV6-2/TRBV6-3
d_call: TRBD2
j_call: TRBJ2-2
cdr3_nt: TGTGCCAGCAGTCTGAGGACTAGCGGGATCGTCGCCGGGGAGCTGTTTTTT
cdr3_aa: CASSLRTSGIVAGELFF

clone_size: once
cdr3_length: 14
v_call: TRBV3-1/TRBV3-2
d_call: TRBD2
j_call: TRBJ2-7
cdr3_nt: TGTGCCAGCAGCCAGACTAGCGGGTCCTACGAGCAGTACTTC
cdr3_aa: CASSQTSGSYEQYF

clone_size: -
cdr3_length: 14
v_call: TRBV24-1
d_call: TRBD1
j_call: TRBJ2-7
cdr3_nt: TGTGCCACCAGTGACAACAGGGGTCGTTACGAGCAGTACTTC
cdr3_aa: CATSDNRGRYEQYF

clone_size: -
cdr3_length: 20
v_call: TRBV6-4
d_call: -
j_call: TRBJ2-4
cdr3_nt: TGTGCCAGCAGTGTTCCTCTGAGGGTTTGGGACCGGGAGTACAAAAACATTCAGTACTTC
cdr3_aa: CASSVPLRVWDREYKNIQYF

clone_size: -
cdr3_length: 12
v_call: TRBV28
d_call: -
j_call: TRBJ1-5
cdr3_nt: TGTGCCAGCAGTTATAGTTATCAGCCCCAGCATTTT
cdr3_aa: CASSYSYQPQHF

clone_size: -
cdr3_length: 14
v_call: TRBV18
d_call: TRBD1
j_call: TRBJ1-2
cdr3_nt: TGTGCCAGCTCAACAATCGGGACAGGGCTTGGCTACACCTTC
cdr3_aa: CASSTIGTGLGYTF

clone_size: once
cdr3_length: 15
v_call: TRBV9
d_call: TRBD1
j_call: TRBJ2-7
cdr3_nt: TGTGCCAGCAGCCGACAGGGGGCAGGGTCCTACGAGCAGTACTTC
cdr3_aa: CASSRQGAGSYEQYF